The 9 T cell receptor beta chains given below trace back to one sample, sequenced in a study of OX40 agonist ivuxolimab in advanced cancers. TCRdb keeps only in-frame clones here, not all; method: immunoSEQ multiplex PCR. This sample has roughly 77,000 clones, with less than 95% found just once. Sequenced here: CD4+ or CD8+ T cells sorted from blood, sampled in a trial of the OX40 agonist ivuxolimab. These receptors were taken from an adult with an advanced solid tumor such as melanoma, head and neck, liver or kidney cancer.

V usage is TRBV9 and J usage is TRBJ2-7; D is possibly TRBD2 (6 bases). The V gene lost 2 bases and the J gene lost 6 bases, with 12 bases spanning the gap. Per germline, CDR1 SGDLS and CDR2 YYNGEE. CDR3 length: 13 residues. Here the CDR3 reads CASSVGGSVEQYF. The CDR3 DNA reads TGTGCCAGCAGCGTGGGGGGAAGTGTCGAGCAGTACTTC.

The chain has TRBV5-1 and TRBJ2-7, with 9 bases that match TRBD2. The germline CDR1 and CDR2 sequences are SGHRS and YFSETQ. The V gene end was trimmed by 9 bases and the J gene end by 4 bases; junction bases not matched to a gene: 11. The CDR3 covers 14 residues. The CDR3 DNA reads as TGCGCCACCGAGCGTAGCGGGGGAGAGTACGAGCAGTACTTC. As protein: CATERSGGEYEQYF.

The rearrangement joins TRBV13 to TRBJ2-1, with 9 bases aligning to TRBD1. Germline lookup yields CDR1 PRHDT and CDR2 FYEKMQ (reference sequence). With V trimmed by 3 bases and J by 6 bases, 6 bases remained unmatched. CDR3 length equals 15 residues. The CDR3 loop reads CASSLGTGIPNEQFF. As DNA, the CDR3 is TGTGCCAGCAGCTTGGGGACAGGGATTCCCAATGAGCAGTTCTTC.

The chain joins TRBV4-1 to TRBJ1-5, with D possibly being TRBD1 (6 bases). This CDR3 region has 16 residues. The germline CDR1 and CDR2 sequences are MGHRA and YSYEKL. The V end lost 0 bases, the J end lost 2 bases, and 11 bases lay between the germline ends. The DNA of the CDR3 is TGCGCCAGCAGCCAAGAGGGATCAGGGGGCAATCAGCCCCAGCATTTT. It encodes CASSQEGSGGNQPQHF.

V gene TRBV11-2 combines with J gene TRBJ2-7; TRBD2 aligns across 8 bases. CDR3 length: 15 residues. J gave up 3 bases and V 0 bases, and 4 bases lay outside the gene matches. Germline V CDR1 and CDR2: SGHAT, FQNNGV. CDR3 protein: CASSLDLTSVYEQYF. For the CDR3, the DNA is TGTGCCAGCAGCTTAGATCTGACTAGCGTCTACGAGCAGTACTTC. The variable domain in full, with the rest retrieved from reference TRBV11-2 and TRBJ2-7, is EAGVAQSPRYKIIEKRQSVAFWCNPISGHATLYWYQQILGQGPKLLIQFQNNGVVDDSQLPKDRFSAERLKGVDSTLKIQPAKLEDSAVYLCASSLDLTSVYEQYFGPGTRLTVT.

This chain joins TRBV4-1 and TRBJ2-1; TRBD1 might be the D (5 bases). Germline lookup yields CDR1 MGHRA and CDR2 YSYEKL. V lost 10 bases, J lost 3 bases, and 16 bases lay in between. The length of the CDR3 is 14 residues. This chain's CDR3 is CAKQNGRVYNEQFF. The CDR3 DNA reads as TGCGCCAAGCAGAACGGCAGGGTCTACAATGAGCAGTTCTTC.

This chain uses TRBV7-3 with TRBJ2-1, with D maybe TRBD2 (6 bases). The CDR3 covers 13 residues. The germline V gene has CDR1 SGHTA and CDR2 FQGTGA. The germline V and J ends were trimmed by 5 bases and 7 bases, with 12 bases remaining between them. CDR3 nucleotides: TGTGCCAGCAGCGTTGGGGCGGGGAATGAGCAGTTCTTC. Translating gives CASSVGAGNEQFF.

This clone has only one observation. V and J are TRBV9 and TRBJ2-1, with TRBD2 matching 7 bases. CDR3 size: 15 residues. In germline, CDR1 is SGDLS, CDR2 YYNGEE. V gave up 0 bases and J gave up 3 bases; unmatched junction bases: 3. As DNA, the CDR3 is TGTGCCAGCAGCGTAGTACGCGGGGGCTACAATGAGCAGTTCTTC. It encodes CASSVVRGGYNEQFF.

The chain carries TRBV29-1 and TRBJ1-3; D is undetermined. The CDR3 spans 13 residues. V lost 6 bases, J lost 0 bases, and 9 bases lay in between. Germline loops: CDR1 SQVTM, CDR2 ANQGSEA. The CDR3: CSVTVGSGNTIYF. The CDR3 DNA reads TGCAGCGTAACAGTGGGCTCTGGAAACACCATATATTTT.